The present entry profiles one T cell receptor beta chain with its context. Its specificity is unknown. The protocol was immunoSEQ multiplex PCR, while the TCRdb copy is restricted to in-frame clones and leaves out a portion. In the table there are 52,000 or so clones, 82% of which are singletons. The data are from a study of memory CD4+ T cells and cytomegalovirus serostatus. The CDR3 is 14 amino acids. V shed 3 bases and J shed 0 bases, with 7 bases lying between them. Germline V CDR1 and CDR2: SGHTS, YDEGEE. Study-level points and caveats: CMV serostatus prediction reached median AUC roughly 0.95, or 0.91 with US-trained model.

The sort gate was single viable CD3+CD4+CD8-CD45RO+ cells for memory CD4+ T cells. Serum IgG to CMV pp150, pp28, p38 and p52 defined serostatus. Total CD4+ T cells were enriched by CD4 positive selection. The sequenced sample consisted of memory CD4+ T cells from blood. V and J are TRBV5-8 and TRBJ1-5; D is ambiguous. The clonotype was recovered from an adult in good health and CMV-seronegative. The CDR3 region has the DNA TGTGCCAGCAGCTGGGGAAATAGCAATCAGCCCCAGCATTTT. The encoded protein is CASSWGNSNQPQHF.